What follows is one TCR beta chain and its context. This sample was taken from a study of blood T cell repertoires in COVID-19. Study background: Spain, Italy and the United States supplied samples that represented acute and convalescent COVID-19. PBMCs, B-cell-depleted T cells, or T cells were the source of the cDNA or gDNA that made up the material.

In the study's own analysis: Estimation of nucleated cell counts relied on the amplification of reference gene primers. The method was immunoSEQ multiplex PCR; TCRdb's version includes in-frame clones alone and lacks a portion of them. From that table come the V and J calls and clone size; the DNA was used to work out D and trimming. The table has 250,000 to 300,000 clones, roughly 84% seen once; the top ten hold less than 4%. The specimen sequenced was peripheral blood. The TCR originated in a woman between 18 and 29 years old with acute or convalescent COVID-19.

This CDR3 reads CASTPGMTDRVVYGYTF. CDR3 in DNA: TGCGCCAGCACGCCGGGTATGACAGACAGAGTCGTCTATGGCTACACCTTC. V gene TRBV5-1 combines with J gene TRBJ1-2; the D gene is possibly TRBD1 (5 bases). The CDR3 length is 17 residues. V was clipped by 6 bases and J by 4 bases, with 25 bases between them. Germline CDR1 SGHRS, CDR2 YFSETQ.